These 9 T cell receptor beta chains were sequenced from one sample in a study of technical replicates of blood from several donors. The assay was immunoSEQ multiplex PCR, and TCRdb's table has in-frame clones only and misses some. The sample consists of some 70,000 clones, approximately 97% of them appearing once. Sequences were obtained from T cells isolated from PBMCs. Every receptor here comes from a human donor in good health.

The chain recombines TRBV20-1 with TRBJ1-1, with 8 bases aligning to TRBD1. CDR1 is DFQATT and CDR2 is SNEGSKA in the germline V gene (reference sequence). J gave up 6 bases and V 6 bases, and 3 bases lay outside the gene matches. The CDR3 consists of 11 residues. The CDR3 protein is CSARTGPEAFF. CDR3 bases: TGCAGTGCCCGGACAGGGCCTGAAGCTTTCTTT.

The chain joins TRBV5-5 to TRBJ1-1, with D possibly TRBD1 on 5 matching bases. Per the germline V gene, CDR1 is SGHKS and CDR2 is YYEKEE (reference sequence). Trimming stripped 0 bases from V and 4 bases from J, with 16 bases between. This CDR3 spans 16 amino acids. The CDR3: CASSLVTGQSITEAFF. The CDR3 DNA reads as TGTGCCAGCAGCTTGGTTACAGGTCAGAGTATCACTGAAGCTTTCTTT.

This clone has only one observation. The rearrangement joins TRBV9 to TRBJ2-7, with 9 positions matching TRBD2. The V gene's germline CDR1 is SGDLS and CDR2 YYNGEE. The CDR3 extends over 15 amino acids. V gave up 4 bases and J gave up 1 base; unmatched junction bases: 6. CDR3 DNA: TGTGCCAGCAGCCCCATTGCGGGAGGGTCCTACGAGCAGTACTTC. This encodes CASSPIAGGSYEQYF.

This clone was detected only once. The CDR3 DNA reads TGTGCCATCAGTGAGCCCGAGTTTAGCGGGAGGGAGAATGAGCAGTTCTTC. Amino acids: CAISEPEFSGRENEQFF. J is TRBJ2-1 and V is TRBV10-3; TRBD2 agrees at 11 bases. Germline-derived CDR1 and CDR2 are ENHRY and SYGVKD. The CDR3 totals 17 residues. Losses at the gene ends were 2 bases for V and 7 bases for J; bases not matched to a gene: 10.

The chain is built from TRBV28 and TRBJ1-1, with a tentative D call TRBD1 (5 bases). The CDR3 loop spans 14 amino acids. V shed 6 bases and J shed 1 base, with 12 bases lying between them. Germline-derived CDR1 and CDR2 are MDHEN and SYDVKM. CDR3 in amino acids: CASRRKDRNTEAFF. The CDR3 bases are TGTGCCAGCAGACGAAAAGACAGGAACACTGAAGCTTTCTTT.

V usage is TRBV5-4 and J usage is TRBJ1-3, with 8 bases identical to TRBD1. The CDR3 has 15 amino acids. Trimming removed 0 bases from V and 1 base from J; junction bases left unmatched: 0. The germline gives CDR1 SGHNT, CDR2 YYREEE (reference sequence). CDR3 coding DNA: TGTGCCAGCAGCTTGGGGACAGGGTCTGGAAACACCATATATTTT. Translation gives CASSLGTGSGNTIYF.

The chain is built from TRBV2 and TRBJ2-1; 9 bases fit TRBD1. Germline CDR1 is SNHLY and CDR2 is FYNNEI. Germline trimming cut 6 bases from V and 1 base from J; bases unmatched to any gene: 7. The CDR3 is 16 residues long. The CDR3 DNA reads as TGTGCCAGCAGCGGGACAGGGAGTTGGTCCTACAATGAGCAGTTCTTC. It codes for CASSGTGSWSYNEQFF.

The V call is TRBV5-1, the J call TRBJ2-3; D unclear. Germline CDR1 reads SGHRS; CDR2 reads YFSETQ. This CDR3 has 14 residues. V lost 3 bases to trimming and J lost 0 bases, with 8 bases between them. CDR3 sequence (DNA): TGCGCCAGCAGCTCTTTTACTAGCACAGATACGCAGTATTTT. This translates into CASSSFTSTDTQYF.

The V and J genes are TRBV29-1 and TRBJ1-2; perhaps TRBD1 as D (6 bases). This CDR3 spans 14 amino acids. Germline values: CDR1 SQVTM, CDR2 ANQGSEA. V shed 4 bases and J shed 4 bases, with 16 bases lying between them. The CDR3 sequence: CSVVPVRGRYGYTF. CDR3 DNA: TGCAGCGTTGTCCCTGTCAGGGGTCGCTATGGCTACACCTTC.